This TCR beta chain was identified during a study of blood T cells in healthy people across ages (dated by TCRdb to the mid-2010s). For the study in its entirety: In model experiments, template switching captured about one uniquely barcoded TCR beta cDNA molecule for every two T cells. Using deep sequencing normalized with unique cDNA molecular identifiers, the study measured how TCR beta repertoire diversity changes with age. The donors were split into four age groups: young (average 16 years), middle-aged (roughly 40), aged (around 67) and long-lived (under 90). To avoid experimental bias, donors of different ages were spread randomly across the sequencing lanes. Two additional independent replicas of 1 million unique cDNA reads from the same blood draw were analyzed for two donors (one aged 18 to 30 and one aged 80 or older). What the research found in general, with its limitations: Total diversity estimates from one million sequenced T cells were considered lower bounds and underestimates. The long-lived group showed more naive CD4+ T cells, fewer expanded clones and increased TCR diversity than the aged group, suggesting age selection. Since profiling was done on bulk unsorted PBMCs, naive and antigen-experienced compartments could not be conclusively compared. The percentage of naive T cells measured by flow cytometry correlated strongly with observed TCR beta diversity. The CMV infection status of donors was not known, potentially confounding age-related changes in expanded clonotypes. As age increased, observed TCR beta diversity per million T cells dropped in a roughly linear way, and a significant reduction was already evident by age 40.

The library was prepared using 5' RACE. TCRdb lists the instrument as Illumina HiSeq 2500. The second PCR ran for roughly 7 to 12 cycles and used a J-beta primer mix along with a sample-barcoded 5' primer. Each TCR beta cDNA molecule received a unique molecular identifier from a template-switch 5' adaptor carrying 12 random nucleotides. At least 2.5 million CDR3-containing paired-end reads were obtained from each sample. All of the RNA was converted into first-strand cDNA using the Mint cDNA synthesis kit, with a TRBC-specific oligonucleotide serving as the primer. All cDNA was treated with uracil-DNA glycosylase and then went through a first 18-cycle PCR with the universal primers M1SS and BC2_uni_R. The authors processed their data as follows. For normalization, 1 million high-quality reads were randomly selected from each sample, with every read carrying a distinct molecular identifier. Instead of being binned into consensus sequences, reads that shared molecular identifiers were thrown out. CDR3 identification, clonotype clustering and error correction used MiTCR with a Q25 quality threshold and the strictest error-elimination algorithm. A nonparametric unseen species model with Euler transformation was used to estimate lower-bound total TCR beta diversity. Using fastp trimming at Q25 and MiXCR clonotype assembly, TCRdb reanalyzed the public sequencing data and kept in-frame beta chains. Identical CDR3 proteins give one entry, which carries the most common genes and DNA. None of the V and J calls come from the authors' own analysis; TCRdb made them. In all, the sample holds roughly 680,000 distinct CDR3 sequences, and more than 45% of those were seen once. Approximately 13% of the sample is taken by the ten largest.

The germline V gene provides CDR1 SGHRS and CDR2 YFSETQ. The CDR3, cysteine through phenylalanine, is 15 amino acids long. Just CDR3 DNA is preserved here, 45 bases in frame from base 1. V and J lose 0 bases and 5 bases, and a span of 11 bases separates them. With respect to this clonotype: This clone's antigen is unknown. Base quality data are lacking; no much larger clone is found one base away.

The donors were roughly 39 Caucasian individuals from Russia, aged about 6 to 95 years, who were systemically healthy. Approximately 9.3 milliliters of peripheral blood were drawn from each donor into EDTA-treated Vacutainer tubes. Ficoll-Paque density-gradient centrifugation was used to isolate PBMCs, with at least 6 million obtained per sample. Total RNA was extracted from PBMCs with Trizol reagent, with at least 5.5 micrograms obtained per sample. Naive CD45RAhigh/CD27high T cell percentages were measured by flow cytometry on a PBMC aliquot from every donor. This sequence uses TRBV5-1 and TRBJ2-2, with the identity of the D gene unclear. The TCR comes from a woman over 75 in good health. The sequenced sample was blood. The sequence in DNA is TGCGCCAGCAGCTTGGTATCCCATAGTACCGGGGAGCTGTTTTTT. It codes for CASSLVSHSTGELFF.